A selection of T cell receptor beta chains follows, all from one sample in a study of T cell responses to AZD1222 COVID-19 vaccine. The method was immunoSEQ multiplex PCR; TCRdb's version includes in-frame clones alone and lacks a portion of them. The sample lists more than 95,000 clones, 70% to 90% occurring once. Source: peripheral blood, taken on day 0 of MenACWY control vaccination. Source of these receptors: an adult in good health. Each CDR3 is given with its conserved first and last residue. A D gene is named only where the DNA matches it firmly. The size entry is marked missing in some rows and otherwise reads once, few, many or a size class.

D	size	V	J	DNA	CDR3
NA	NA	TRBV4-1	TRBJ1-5	TGCGCCAGCAGCCAAGATAGCAGGGTTGGGGTAGCCCAGCATTTT	CASSQDSRVGVAQHF
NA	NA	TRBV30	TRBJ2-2	TGTGCCTGGTATGAGTCATGGAACACCGGGGAGCTGTTTTTT	CAWYESWNTGELFF
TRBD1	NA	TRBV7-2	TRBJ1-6	TGTGCCAGCAGCTTAAGGCAGGGACAGGGTTCATCACCCCTCCACTTT	CASSLRQGQGSSPLHF
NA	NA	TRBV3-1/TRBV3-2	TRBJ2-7	TGTGCCAGCAGCCAAGCTACCTACGAGCAGTACTTC	CASSQATYEQYF
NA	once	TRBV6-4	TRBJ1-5	TGTGCCAGCAGTGACTCGACTCGCTTTTATAGCAATCAGCCCCAGCATTTT	CASSDSTRFYSNQPQHF
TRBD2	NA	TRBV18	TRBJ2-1	TGTGCCAGCCTTACTAGCGGGGGGGCTGATGAGCAGTTCTTC	CASLTSGGADEQFF
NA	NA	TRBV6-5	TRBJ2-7	TGTGCCAGCAGTTCCGGACAAACTAGGAGGCAGTACTTC	CASSSGQTRRQYF
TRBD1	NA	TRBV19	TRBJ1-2	TGTGCCAGTAGTAACACAGGGGAAAGGTATGGCTACACCTTC	CASSNTGERYGYTF
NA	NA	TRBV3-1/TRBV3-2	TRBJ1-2	TGTGCCAGCAGCCAAGGGGCAGATGTCTATGGCTACACCTTC	CASSQGADVYGYTF
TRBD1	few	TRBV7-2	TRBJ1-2	TGTGCCAGCACTACCTGGGACAGATATGGCTACACCTTC	CASTTWDRYGYTF
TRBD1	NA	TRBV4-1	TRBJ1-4	TGCGCCAGCAGCCAGTCCGGGACAGGGGGCACTAATGAAAAACTGTTTTTT	CASSQSGTGGTNEKLFF
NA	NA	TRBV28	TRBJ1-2	TGTGCCAGCAGAGGGGGAGGGGACTATGGCTACACCTTC	CASRGGGDYGYTF
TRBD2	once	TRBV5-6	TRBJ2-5	TGTGCCAGCAGCTGGGGGACTAGGAGAGAGACCCAGTACTTC	CASSWGTRRETQYF
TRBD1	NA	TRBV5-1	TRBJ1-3	TGCGCCAGCAGCCCGTATGGACAGGGGAGCTCTGGAAACACCATATATTTT	CASSPYGQGSSGNTIYF
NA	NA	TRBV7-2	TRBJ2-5	TGTGCCAGCAGCTTAGCCGCGGGAACCCAAGAGACCCAGTACTTC	CASSLAAGTQETQYF
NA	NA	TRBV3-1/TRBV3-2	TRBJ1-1	TGTGCCAGCTCAGATACTGAAGCTTTCTTT	CASSDTEAFF
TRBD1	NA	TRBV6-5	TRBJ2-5	TGTGCCAGCAGTTCAGGACAGGGGTTCTTCGGAACCCAGTACTTC	CASSSGQGFFGTQYF
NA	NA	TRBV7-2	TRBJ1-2	TGTGCCAGCAGCCTAGCCGGGGGAGGCTACACCTTC	CASSLAGGGYTF
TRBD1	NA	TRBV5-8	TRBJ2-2	TGTGCCAGCAGCCCATGGACAGGAACGAACACCGGGGAGCTGTTTTTT	CASSPWTGTNTGELFF
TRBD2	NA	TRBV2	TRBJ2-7	TGTGCCAGCAGTGCTCTAGCGGGGGGAACCTACGAGCAGTACTTC	CASSALAGGTYEQYF
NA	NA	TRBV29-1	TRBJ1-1	TGCAGCGTTGAAGGATGGGGAGCGGACACTGAAGCTTTCTTT	CSVEGWGADTEAFF
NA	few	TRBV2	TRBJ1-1	TGTGCCAGCAGCCCTATAACTGGGAACACTGAAGCTTTCTTT	CASSPITGNTEAFF
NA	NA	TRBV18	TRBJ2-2	TGTGCCAGCTCACTGGGACGGATGAACACCGGGGAGCTGTTTTTT	CASSLGRMNTGELFF
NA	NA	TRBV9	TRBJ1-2	TGTGCCAGCAGCGTAGTGGCTGGAGCCTATGGCTACACCTTC	CASSVVAGAYGYTF
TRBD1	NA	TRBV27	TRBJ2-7	TGTGCCAGCAGATTAGCAGGGGGCGGCGAGCAGTACTTC	CASRLAGGGEQYF
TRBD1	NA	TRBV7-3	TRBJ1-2	TGTGCCAGCAGCTTCGGACAGGGCAACTATGGCTACACCTTC	CASSFGQGNYGYTF
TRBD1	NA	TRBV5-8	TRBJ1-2	TGTGCCAGCAGCCTCCGGGACAGGGGGCGAAGGTATGGCTACACCTTC	CASSLRDRGRRYGYTF
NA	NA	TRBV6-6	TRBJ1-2	TGTGCCAGCAGTTACTCGACTGAATCTGGCTACACCTTC	CASSYSTESGYTF
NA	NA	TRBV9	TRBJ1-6	TGTGCCAGCAGCGCGTTGGACACGGCTAATTCACCCCTCCACTTT	CASSALDTANSPLHF
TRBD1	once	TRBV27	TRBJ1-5	TGTGCCAGCAGTTCTATTGACGGACAGGCACCCGGGCCCCAGCATTTT	CASSSIDGQAPGPQHF
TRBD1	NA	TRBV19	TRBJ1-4	TGTGCCAGTAGTAGGCCGACAGGGGAAATTGAAAAACTGTTTTTT	CASSRPTGEIEKLFF
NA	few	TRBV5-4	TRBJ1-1	TGTGCCATCCCCCTAGGTGGCGGGAAAGCTTTCTTT	CAIPLGGGKAFF
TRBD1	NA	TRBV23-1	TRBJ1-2	TGCGCCAGCAGTCAGGACGGACAGGGGATAAACTATGGCTACACCTTC	CASSQDGQGINYGYTF
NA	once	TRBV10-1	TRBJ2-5	TGCGCCAGCAGTGAGTCAGTCCAAGAGACCCAGTACTTC	CASSESVQETQYF
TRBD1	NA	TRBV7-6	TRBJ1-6	TGTGCCAGCAGCTTGGGGGGGACAGGGGGTTCTCGGTCACCCCTCCACTTT	CASSLGGTGGSRSPLHF
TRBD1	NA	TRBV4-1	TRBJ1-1	TGCGCCAGCAGCCAGGGACAGGGTTTGAACACTGAAGCTTTCTTT	CASSQGQGLNTEAFF
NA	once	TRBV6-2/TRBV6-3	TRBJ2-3	TGTGCCAGCAGCCGTCGAGGGGGAACTAGCACAGATACGCAGTATTTT	CASSRRGGTSTDTQYF
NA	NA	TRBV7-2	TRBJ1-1	TGTGCCAGCAGCAAAGGACTGGGGGTCACTGAAGCTTTCTTT	CASSKGLGVTEAFF
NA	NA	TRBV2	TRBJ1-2	TGTGCCAGCAGGCCGGGCCCTTCCTATGGCTACACCTTC	CASRPGPSYGYTF
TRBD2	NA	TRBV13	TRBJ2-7	TGTGCCAGCAGCCTCCGGACTAGCGGGGACTCCTACGAGCAGTACTTC	CASSLRTSGDSYEQYF
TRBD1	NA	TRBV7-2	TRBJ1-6	TGTGCCAGCAGCTTAGCCGGGACAGCAAATTCACCCCTCCACTTT	CASSLAGTANSPLHF
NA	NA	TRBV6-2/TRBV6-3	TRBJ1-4	TGTGCCAGCAGCCAACACGGGATCCGTAATGAAAAACTGTTTTTT	CASSQHGIRNEKLFF
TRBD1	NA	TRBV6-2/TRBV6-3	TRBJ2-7	TGTGCCAGCAGTTACGGGGACAGGCTAGAGCAGTACTTC	CASSYGDRLEQYF
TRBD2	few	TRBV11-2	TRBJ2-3	TGTGCCAGCAGCCCCAGGACTAGCGGGGGGTCCCGGATTACGCAGTATTTT	CASSPRTSGGSRITQYF
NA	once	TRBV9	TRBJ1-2	TGTGCCAGCAGCTCCGACACCTCTTCTTATGGCTACACCTTC	CASSSDTSSYGYTF
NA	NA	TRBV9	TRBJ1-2	TGTGCCAGCAGCGTAGACTCTTCGGGGGATGGCTACACCTTC	CASSVDSSGDGYTF
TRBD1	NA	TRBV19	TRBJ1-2	TGTGCCAGTAGTAGGGGGGACAGGGTCAACTATGGCTACACCTTC	CASSRGDRVNYGYTF